Following are 26 T cell receptor beta chains from one sample sequenced in a study of OX40 agonist ivuxolimab in advanced cancers. The data were produced by immunoSEQ multiplex PCR, yet TCRdb's version contains in-frame clones alone and is incomplete. In the table there are 44,000 or so clones, roughly 91% of which are singletons. Sequences were derived from CD4+ or CD8+ T cells sorted from blood, sampled in a trial of the OX40 agonist ivuxolimab. The receptors originated from an adult with an advanced solid tumor such as melanoma, head and neck, liver or kidney cancer.

V usage is TRBV7-3 and J usage is TRBJ1-2; possible D gene TRBD1, 5 bases. V was shortened by 5 bases and J by 4 bases, with 14 bases between the two germline ends. Per germline, CDR1 SGHTA and CDR2 FQGTGA. CDR3 size: 14 residues. CDR3 sequence reads: CASSPMGGSYGYTF. The CDR3 DNA reads TGTGCCAGCAGCCCGATGGGGGGATCCTATGGCTACACCTTC.

This rearrangement joins TRBV6-1 to TRBJ2-7; no definite D call. The V gene lost 6 bases and the J gene lost 2 bases, with 17 bases spanning the gap. The CDR3 sequence is 15 residues long. Germline CDR1 MNHNS, CDR2 SASEGT. The CDR3 sequence is CASSATPNPAYEQYF. In DNA, the CDR3 is TGTGCCAGCAGCGCGACTCCTAACCCTGCCTACGAGCAGTACTTC.

This sequence joins TRBV28 and TRBJ1-4, with no clear D. CDR3 size: 13 residues. V was shortened by 1 base and J by 8 bases, with 8 bases between the two germline ends. CDR1 and CDR2 from the germline V gene are MDHEN and SYDVKM. The CDR3: CASSLSLSEKLFF. CDR3 nucleotides: TGTGCCAGCAGTTTATCCCTCTCCGAAAAACTGTTTTTT.

The chain joins TRBV5-1 to TRBJ1-2; the D is unclear. The CDR3 runs 15 residues. V shed 2 bases and J shed 6 bases, with 17 bases lying between them. Per the germline V gene, CDR1 is SGHRS and CDR2 is YFSETQ. The CDR3 DNA reads as TGCGCCAGCAGCTTTACGCCCAATCCGGGTGATGGCTACACCTTC. Translating it yields CASSFTPNPGDGYTF.

The chain recombines TRBV5-1 with TRBJ2-3; the match to TRBD2 covers 12 bases. Trimming removed 4 bases from V and 5 bases from J; junction bases left unmatched: 8. CDR1 is SGHRS, CDR2 YFSETQ, per germline. The CDR3 is made up of 16 amino acids. CDR3 sequence reads: CASSVGLAGIQDTQYF. Here the CDR3 DNA reads TGCGCCAGCAGCGTAGGACTAGCGGGAATCCAAGATACGCAGTATTTT.

The chain joins TRBV27 to TRBJ2-3; D perhaps matches TRBD1 (5 bases). CDR1 is MNHEY and CDR2 is SMNVEV in the germline V gene (reference sequence). V was cut by 1 base and J by 3 bases, with 11 bases left in between. The CDR3 extends over 15 amino acids. This CDR3 is CASSLFPGSTDTQYF. DNA for the CDR3: TGTGCCAGCAGTTTATTCCCAGGGTCTACAGATACGCAGTATTTT.

V is TRBV2 and J is TRBJ2-7; a possible D gene is TRBD1 (7 bases). CDR1 is SNHLY and CDR2 is FYNNEI in the germline V gene. The CDR3 spans 15 residues. Trimming removed 7 bases at V and 3 bases at J, with 19 bases between. CDR3 in amino acids: CASKAGQNRFYEQYF. Written as DNA, the CDR3 is TGTGCCAGCAAGGCGGGACAGAACCGTTTCTACGAGCAGTACTTC.

The CDR3 DNA reads TGTGCCAGCAGCTTTGAGCCAGAAACCTACGAGCAGTACTTC. Translated: CASSFEPETYEQYF. The J gene is TRBJ2-7, the V gene TRBV5-6; D is undetermined. V was clipped by 2 bases and J by 2 bases, with 11 bases between them. The CDR3 covers 14 residues. Germline CDR1 is SGHDT and CDR2 is YYEEEE.

This chain connects TRBV30 to TRBJ2-7; 13 nucleotides line up with TRBD2. V trimming: 1 base; J trimming: 4 bases; junction bases outside the gene matches: 1. Germline V gene lookup returns CDR1 GTSNPN and CDR2 SVGIG (reference sequence). This CDR3 contains 14 residues. The CDR3 reads CAWSGTSGSYEQYF. In DNA, the CDR3 is TGTGCCTGGAGTGGGACTAGCGGGAGTTACGAGCAGTACTTC.

V is TRBV5-6 and J is TRBJ2-1; possibly TRBD2 for D (6 bases). With 0 bases removed from V and 6 bases from J, the gap between germline ends came to 10 bases. The germline CDR1 and CDR2 sequences are SGHDT and YYEEEE. This CDR3 contains 14 residues. For the CDR3, the DNA is TGTGCCAGCAGCTTGGGCCGGGGGAGCAATGAGCAGTTCTTC. Translated: CASSLGRGSNEQFF.

The chain uses TRBV28 and TRBJ2-7; TRBD1 agrees at 11 bases. V was clipped by 5 bases and J by 5 bases; unmatched bases: 8. Germline lookup yields CDR1 MDHEN and CDR2 SYDVKM. The CDR3 totals 15 residues. CDR3 nucleotides: TGTGCCAGCAGTATCCGGGACAGGGGGAGCCACGAGCAGTACTTC. It translates to CASSIRDRGSHEQYF.

The V gene is TRBV5-4, the J gene TRBJ1-2; D gene ambiguous. Germline CDR1 is SGHNT and CDR2 is YYREEE (reference sequence). With 0 bases removed from V and 4 bases from J, the gap between germline ends came to 10 bases. CDR3 length equals 14 residues. DNA for the CDR3: TGTGCCAGCAGCTTGGAGGGTTCGCCCTATGGCTACACCTTC. It codes for CASSLEGSPYGYTF.

The chain uses TRBV19 and TRBJ2-7; 10 nucleotides match TRBD1. CDR3 length: 14 residues. Germline V lookup: CDR1 LNHDA, CDR2 SQIVND (reference sequence). V lost 3 bases, J lost 3 bases, and 2 bases stayed unmatched. As DNA, the CDR3 is TGTGCCAGTAGTATCGGACAGGGGGACTACGAGCAGTACTTC. Its translation is CASSIGQGDYEQYF.

The chain is built from TRBV9 and TRBJ2-2, with 9 bases identical to TRBD1. Trimming removed 3 bases from V and 6 bases from J; junction bases left unmatched: 0. The CDR3 consists of 13 residues. Germline V lookup: CDR1 SGDLS, CDR2 YYNGEE. This CDR3 reads CASSGQGAGELFF. In DNA, the CDR3 is TGTGCCAGCAGCGGACAGGGGGCCGGGGAGCTGTTTTTT. The full variable domain, its missing parts supplied by reference TRBV9 and TRBJ2-2, is DSGVTQTPKHLITATGQRVTLRCSPRSGDLSVYWYQQSLDQGLQFLIQYYNGEERAKGNILERFSAQQFPDLHSELNLSSLELGDSALYFCASSGQGAGELFFGEGSRLTVL.

V and J are TRBV18 and TRBJ2-1; tentatively, D is TRBD1 (5 bases). V was trimmed by 6 bases and J by 0 bases, leaving 9 bases between them. This CDR3 is 14 amino acids long. CDR1 and CDR2 (germline): KGHSH, LQKENI. CDR3 loop: CASSPDNSYNEQFF. The CDR3 DNA sequence: TGTGCCAGCTCTCCGGACAACTCCTACAATGAGCAGTTCTTC.

This clone was seen a few times. The rearrangement links TRBV2 to TRBJ1-1; 7 bases are a match to TRBD1. Germline V gene sequence: CDR1 SNHLY, CDR2 FYNNEI. V was clipped by 4 bases and J by 4 bases; unmatched bases: 9. The CDR3 is 15 amino acids. In nucleotides, the CDR3 is TGTGCCAGCAGTGCCGGGACAGCATGGGGCACTGAAGCTTTCTTT. Amino acid sequence: CASSAGTAWGTEAFF.

The genes are TRBV7-6 and TRBJ2-5; 11 bases align to TRBD2. Trimming took 1 base from V and 1 from J; bases not matched to a gene: 5. The CDR3 length is 17 residues. Germline lookup yields CDR1 SGHVS and CDR2 FNYEAQ. CDR3 nucleotide sequence: TGTGCCAGCAGCTTAGGCACTAGCGGGGGTCTCCAAGAGACCCAGTACTTC. Amino acid sequence: CASSLGTSGGLQETQYF. The full variable domain, its missing parts supplied by reference TRBV7-6 and TRBJ2-5, is GAGVSQSPRYKVTKRGQDVALRCDPISGHVSLYWYRQALGQGPEFLTYFNYEAQQDKSGLPNDRFSAERPEGSISTLTIQRTEQRDSAMYRCASSLGTSGGLQETQYFGPGTRLLVL.

This CDR3 is CASSLRHQFNYGYTF. In nucleotides, the CDR3 is TGTGCCAGCAGTTTACGACACCAATTTAACTATGGCTACACCTTC. The chain uses TRBV28 and TRBJ1-2; D is unresolved. This CDR3 has 15 residues. V shed 2 bases and J shed 1 base, with 11 bases lying between them. Germline V lookup: CDR1 MDHEN, CDR2 SYDVKM.

The chain is built from TRBV6-5 and TRBJ1-1, with unresolved D. V was trimmed by 8 bases and J by 11 bases, leaving 9 bases between them. The germline V gene has CDR1 MNHEY and CDR2 SVGAGI. This CDR3 has 9 amino acids. The CDR3 loop is CASGLEAFF. CDR3 bases: TGTGCCAGCGGGCTTGAGGCTTTCTTT.

The CDR3 region is CASSQDLGTPETQYF. CDR3 coding DNA: TGCGCCAGCAGCCAAGATCTCGGGACTCCGGAGACCCAGTACTTC. The rearrangement links TRBV4-1 to TRBJ2-5; D possibly corresponds to TRBD2 (6 bases). Trimming left V 0 bases short and J 5 bases short, with 13 bases between. The CDR3 extends over 15 amino acids. Germline-derived CDR1 and CDR2 are MGHRA and YSYEKL.

The chain links TRBV15 to TRBJ1-1, with 8 bases matching TRBD1. This CDR3 spans 15 amino acids. V lost 0 bases to trimming and J lost 3 bases; unmatched junction nucleotides: 3. CDR1 and CDR2 from the germline V gene are LNHNV and YYDKDF (reference sequence). DNA for the CDR3: TGTGCCACCAGCAGAGACAGGGGGCGATACACTGAAGCTTTCTTT. It codes for CATSRDRGRYTEAFF.

The chain uses TRBV19 and TRBJ2-7; 9 nucleotides agree with TRBD1. Losses at the gene ends were 5 bases for V and 5 bases for J; bases not matched to a gene: 4. The CDR3 consists of 13 residues. CDR1 is LNHDA, CDR2 SQIVND, per germline (reference sequence). CDR3: CASSSGTGNEQYF. CDR3 in DNA: TGTGCCAGTAGTTCGGGGACAGGGAACGAGCAGTACTTC.

J is TRBJ1-5 and V is TRBV6-1; TRBD1 agrees at 9 bases. Trimming removed 2 bases from V and 5 bases from J; junction bases left unmatched: 7. Germline-derived CDR1 and CDR2 are MNHNS and SASEGT. This CDR3 spans 16 amino acids. The CDR3 bases are TGTGCCAGCAGTGAATGGACAGGGGCAAGGGATCAGCCCCAGCATTTT. Translation gives CASSEWTGARDQPQHF.

V usage is TRBV18 and J usage is TRBJ2-1; D may be TRBD2 (5 bases). This CDR3 is built from 12 residues. Trimming left V 4 bases short and J 7 bases short, with 8 bases between. Germline values: CDR1 KGHSH, CDR2 LQKENI. The chain's CDR3 is CASSHGGNEQFF. CDR3 in DNA: TGTGCCAGCTCACACGGAGGTAATGAGCAGTTCTTC.

V usage is TRBV27 and J usage is TRBJ2-7, with D possibly matching TRBD2 (5 bases). Per germline, CDR1 MNHEY and CDR2 SMNVEV (reference sequence). V dropped 1 base and J dropped 1 base, with 8 bases sitting between them. This CDR3 region has 14 residues. CDR3 residues: CASSLLRGSYEQYF. Written as DNA, the CDR3 is TGTGCCAGCAGTTTATTAAGAGGGTCCTACGAGCAGTACTTC.

This clone showed up just a few times. Sequence at one end of the junction differs from germline and may be a read error. This chain's CDR3 is CASTISAGGPTNTQYF. The CDR3 bases are TGTGCCAGCACGATATCGGCGGGAGGCCCCACAAATACGCAGTATTTT. This chain uses TRBV28 with TRBJ2-3; 8 nucleotides match TRBD2. There are 16 residues in the CDR3. CDR1 MDHEN and CDR2 SYDVKM come from the germline V gene. Supplemented by reference TRBV28 and TRBJ2-3, the full variable domain reads DVKVTQSSRYLVKRTGEKVFLECVQDMDHENMFWYRQDPGLGLRLIYFSYDVKMKEKGDIPEGYSVSREKKERFSLILESASTNQTSMYLCASTISAGGPTNTQYFGPGTRLTVL.